This TCR beta chain was sequenced in a study of T cell repertoires in cytomegalovirus infection. Study context: It can be stated that public TCR beta signatures indicated CMV infection as well as a matching HLA type. Whole-study results and caveats: It was HLA-C-restricted CMV-specific TCR beta clonotypes that dominated the response ex vivo. The study identified carriers of CMV plus the relevant HLA from cumulative public TCR beta family frequency.

In its sample, this clonotype was seen a few times. Its specificity is unknown. TCRdb fed the reads into MiXCR, producing one record per CDR3 protein. This table holds fewer than 550,000 distinct CDR3 sequences, approximately 32% found once. V shed 0 bases and J shed 0 bases, with 9 bases lying between them. This CDR3 comprises 16 residues. Germline V gene data show CDR1 as MNHEY and CDR2 as SVGEGT. This TCR was sampled from a human donor in good health (CMV status not recorded). Some clones in this sample may be carry-over from other donors' samples. The sample was PBMCs. V usage is TRBV6-2 or TRBV6-3 and J usage is TRBJ2-1; D is ambiguous. The CDR3 region is CASSYSITSSYNEQFF. For the CDR3, the DNA is TGTGCCAGCAGTTACTCGATTACGAGCTCCTACAATGAGCAGTTCTTC.